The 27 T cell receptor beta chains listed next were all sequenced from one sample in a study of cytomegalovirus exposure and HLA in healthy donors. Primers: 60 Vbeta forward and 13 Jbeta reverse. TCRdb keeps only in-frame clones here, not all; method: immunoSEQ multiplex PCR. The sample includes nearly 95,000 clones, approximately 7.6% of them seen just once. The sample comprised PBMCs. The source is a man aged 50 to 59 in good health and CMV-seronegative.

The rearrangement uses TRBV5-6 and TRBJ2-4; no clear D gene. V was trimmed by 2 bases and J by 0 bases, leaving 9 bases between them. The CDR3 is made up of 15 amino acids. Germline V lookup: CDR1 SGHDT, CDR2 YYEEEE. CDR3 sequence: CASSFGRIAKNIQYF. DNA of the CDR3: TGTGCCAGCAGCTTTGGGCGCATAGCCAAAAACATTCAGTACTTC.

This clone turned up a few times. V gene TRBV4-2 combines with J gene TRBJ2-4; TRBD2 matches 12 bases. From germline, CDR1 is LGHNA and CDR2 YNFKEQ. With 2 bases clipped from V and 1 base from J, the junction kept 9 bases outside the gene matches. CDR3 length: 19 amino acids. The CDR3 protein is CASSQPGLAGIRAKNIQYF. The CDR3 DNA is TGTGCCAGCAGCCAACCGGGACTAGCGGGTATTAGGGCCAAAAACATTCAGTACTTC.

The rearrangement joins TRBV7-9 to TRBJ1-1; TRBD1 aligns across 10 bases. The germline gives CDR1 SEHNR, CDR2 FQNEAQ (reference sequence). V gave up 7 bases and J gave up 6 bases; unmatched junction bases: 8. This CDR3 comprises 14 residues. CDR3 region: CASNDRGRRPEAFF. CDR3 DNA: TGTGCCAGCAACGACAGGGGGCGACGGCCTGAAGCTTTCTTT. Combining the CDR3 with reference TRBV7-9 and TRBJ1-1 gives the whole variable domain DTGVSQNPRHKITKRGQNVTFRCDPISEHNRLYWYRQTLGQGPEFLTYFQNEAQLEKSRLLSDRFSAERPKGSFSTLEIQRTEQGDSAMYLCASNDRGRRPEAFFGQGTRLTVV.

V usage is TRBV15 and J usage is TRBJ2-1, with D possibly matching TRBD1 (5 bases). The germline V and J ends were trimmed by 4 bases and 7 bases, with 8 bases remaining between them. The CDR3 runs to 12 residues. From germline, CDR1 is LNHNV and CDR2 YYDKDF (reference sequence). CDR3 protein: CATSIYRNEQFF. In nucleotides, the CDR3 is TGTGCCACCAGCATATACAGGAATGAGCAGTTCTTC.

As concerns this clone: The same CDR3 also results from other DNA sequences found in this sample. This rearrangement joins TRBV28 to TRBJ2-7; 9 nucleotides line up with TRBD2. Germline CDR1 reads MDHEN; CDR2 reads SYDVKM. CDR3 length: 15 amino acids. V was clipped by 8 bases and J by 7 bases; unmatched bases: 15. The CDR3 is CASSPTLAGGIEQYF. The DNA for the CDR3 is TGTGCCAGCTCTCCCACCCTGGCGGGAGGGATAGAGCAGTACTTC.

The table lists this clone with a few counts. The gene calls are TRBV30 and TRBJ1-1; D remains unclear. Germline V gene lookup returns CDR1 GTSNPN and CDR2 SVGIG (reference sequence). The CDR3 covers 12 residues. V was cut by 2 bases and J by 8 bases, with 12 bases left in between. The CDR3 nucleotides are TGTGCCTGGAGTATACCGGGAAGGGAAGCTTTCTTT. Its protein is CAWSIPGREAFF.

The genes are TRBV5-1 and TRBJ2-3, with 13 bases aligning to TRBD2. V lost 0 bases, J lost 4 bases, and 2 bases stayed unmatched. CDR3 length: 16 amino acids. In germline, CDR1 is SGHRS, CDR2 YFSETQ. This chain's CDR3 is CASSLVGTSGADTQYF. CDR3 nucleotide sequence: TGCGCCAGCAGCTTGGTTGGGACTAGCGGGGCAGATACGCAGTATTTT.

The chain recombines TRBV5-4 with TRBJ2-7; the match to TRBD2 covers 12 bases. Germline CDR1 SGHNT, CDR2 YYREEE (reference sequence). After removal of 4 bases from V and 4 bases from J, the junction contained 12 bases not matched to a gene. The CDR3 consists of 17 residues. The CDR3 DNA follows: TGTGCCAGCAGCCCCGGGACTAGCGGGCCGGTCCCATACGAGCAGTACTTC. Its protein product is CASSPGTSGPVPYEQYF.

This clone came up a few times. Written as DNA, the CDR3 is TGTGCCAGCAGTCGGACAGGGATCTATGGCTACACCTTC. Residues: CASSRTGIYGYTF. V is TRBV28 and J is TRBJ1-2, with 8 bases aligning to TRBD1. CDR3 length: 13 amino acids. J lost 4 bases, V lost 5 bases, and 3 bases had no gene match. The germline V gene has CDR1 MDHEN and CDR2 SYDVKM.

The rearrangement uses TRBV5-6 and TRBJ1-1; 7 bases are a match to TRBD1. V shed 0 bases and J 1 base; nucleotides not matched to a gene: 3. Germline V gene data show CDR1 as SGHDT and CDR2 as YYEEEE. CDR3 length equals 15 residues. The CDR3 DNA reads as TGTGCCAGCAGCTTGGGGGGACAGAGGAACACTGAAGCTTTCTTT. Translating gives CASSLGGQRNTEAFF.

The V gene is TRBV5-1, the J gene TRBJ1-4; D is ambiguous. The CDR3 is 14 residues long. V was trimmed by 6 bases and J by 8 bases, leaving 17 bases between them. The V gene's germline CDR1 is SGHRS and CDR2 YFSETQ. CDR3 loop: CASNGGSFAEKLFF. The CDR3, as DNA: TGCGCCAGCAACGGCGGGTCGTTTGCGGAAAAACTGTTTTTT.

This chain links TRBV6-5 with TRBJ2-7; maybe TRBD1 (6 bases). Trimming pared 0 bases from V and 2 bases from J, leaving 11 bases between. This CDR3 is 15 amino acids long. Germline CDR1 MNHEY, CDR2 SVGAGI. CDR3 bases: TGTGCCAGCAGTTACTCCCGGACAGTGACCTACGAGCAGTACTTC. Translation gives CASSYSRTVTYEQYF.

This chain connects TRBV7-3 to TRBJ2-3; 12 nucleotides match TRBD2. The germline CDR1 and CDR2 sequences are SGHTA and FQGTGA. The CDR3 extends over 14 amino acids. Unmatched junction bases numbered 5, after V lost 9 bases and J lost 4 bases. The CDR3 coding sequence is TGTGCCAGTTCTAGCGGGGGGGGATCAGATACGCAGTATTTT. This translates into CASSSGGGSDTQYF.

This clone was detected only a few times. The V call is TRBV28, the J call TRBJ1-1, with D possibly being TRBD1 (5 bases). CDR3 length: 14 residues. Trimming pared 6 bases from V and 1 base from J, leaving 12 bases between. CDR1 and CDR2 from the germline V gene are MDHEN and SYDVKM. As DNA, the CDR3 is TGTGCCAGCAGCTCCCTGGGGGGGAACACTGAAGCTTTCTTT. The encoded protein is CASSSLGGNTEAFF.

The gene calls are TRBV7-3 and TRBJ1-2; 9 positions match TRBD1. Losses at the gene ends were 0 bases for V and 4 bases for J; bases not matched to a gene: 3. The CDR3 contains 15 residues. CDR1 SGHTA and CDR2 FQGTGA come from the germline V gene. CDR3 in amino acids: CASSLTGTGTYGYTF. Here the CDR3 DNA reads TGTGCCAGCAGCTTAACCGGGACAGGGACCTATGGCTACACCTTC.

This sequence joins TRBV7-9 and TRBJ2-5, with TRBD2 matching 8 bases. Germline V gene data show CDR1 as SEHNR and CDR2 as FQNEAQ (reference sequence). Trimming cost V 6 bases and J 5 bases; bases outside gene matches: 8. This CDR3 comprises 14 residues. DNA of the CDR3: TGTGCCAGCAGTTTTAGCGGGACCACGGAGACCCAGTACTTC. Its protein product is CASSFSGTTETQYF. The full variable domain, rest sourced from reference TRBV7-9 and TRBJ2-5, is DTGVSQNPRHKITKRGQNVTFRCDPISEHNRLYWYRQTLGQGPEFLTYFQNEAQLEKSRLLSDRFSAERPKGSFSTLEIQRTEQGDSAMYLCASSFSGTTETQYFGPGTRLLVL.

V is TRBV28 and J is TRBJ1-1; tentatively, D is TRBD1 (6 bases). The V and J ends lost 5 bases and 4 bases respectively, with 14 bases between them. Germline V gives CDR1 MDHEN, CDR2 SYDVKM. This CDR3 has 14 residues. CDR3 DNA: TGTGCCAGCAGTCCCTACCCAGGGGTCACTGAAGCTTTCTTT. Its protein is CASSPYPGVTEAFF.

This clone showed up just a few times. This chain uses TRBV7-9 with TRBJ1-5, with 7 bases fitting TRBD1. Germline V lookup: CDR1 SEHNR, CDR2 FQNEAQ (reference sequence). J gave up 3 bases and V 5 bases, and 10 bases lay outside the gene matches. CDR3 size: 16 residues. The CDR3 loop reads CASSPGTAGDNQPQHF. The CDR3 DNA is TGTGCCAGCAGCCCAGGGACAGCGGGTGACAATCAGCCCCAGCATTTT.

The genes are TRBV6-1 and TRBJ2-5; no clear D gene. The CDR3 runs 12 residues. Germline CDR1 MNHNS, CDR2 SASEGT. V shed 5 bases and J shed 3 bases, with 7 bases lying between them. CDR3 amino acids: CASSLQKETQYF. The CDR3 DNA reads TGTGCCAGCAGTTTACAGAAAGAGACCCAGTACTTC.

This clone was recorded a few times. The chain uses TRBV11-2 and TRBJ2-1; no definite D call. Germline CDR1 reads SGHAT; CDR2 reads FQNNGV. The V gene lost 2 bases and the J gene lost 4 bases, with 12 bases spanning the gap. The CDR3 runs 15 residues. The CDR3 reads CASSLTYERYNEQFF. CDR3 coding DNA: TGTGCCAGCAGCTTAACCTATGAAAGATACAATGAGCAGTTCTTC.

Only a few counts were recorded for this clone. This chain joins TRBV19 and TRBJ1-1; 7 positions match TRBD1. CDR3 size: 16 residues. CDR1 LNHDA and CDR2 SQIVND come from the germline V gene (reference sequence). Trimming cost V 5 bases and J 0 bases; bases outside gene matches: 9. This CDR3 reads CASSPFQGQMNTEAFF. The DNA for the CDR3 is TGTGCCAGTAGTCCCTTCCAGGGACAGATGAACACTGAAGCTTTCTTT.

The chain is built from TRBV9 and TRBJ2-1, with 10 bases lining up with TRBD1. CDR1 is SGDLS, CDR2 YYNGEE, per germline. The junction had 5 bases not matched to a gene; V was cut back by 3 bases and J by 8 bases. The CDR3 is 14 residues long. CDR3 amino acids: CASSGQGAQDEQFF. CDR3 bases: TGTGCCAGCAGCGGACAGGGGGCGCAGGATGAGCAGTTCTTC.

The CDR3 DNA sequence: TGTGCCAGCAGCTCTAGCGGGCGGTTTGGCGGGGAGCTGTTTTTT. Its protein is CASSSSGRFGGELFF. The chain uses TRBV11-2 and TRBJ2-2, with 8 bases that match TRBD2. Germline CDR1 and CDR2: SGHAT and FQNNGV. V shed 4 bases and J 7 bases; nucleotides not matched to a gene: 8. CDR3 size: 15 residues.

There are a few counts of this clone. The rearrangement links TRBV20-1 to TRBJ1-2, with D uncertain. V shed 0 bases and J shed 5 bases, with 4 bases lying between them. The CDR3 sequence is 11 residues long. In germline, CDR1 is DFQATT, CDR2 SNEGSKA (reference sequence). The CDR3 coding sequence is TGCAGTGCTAGAGACTTATATGGCTACACCTTC. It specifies CSARDLYGYTF.

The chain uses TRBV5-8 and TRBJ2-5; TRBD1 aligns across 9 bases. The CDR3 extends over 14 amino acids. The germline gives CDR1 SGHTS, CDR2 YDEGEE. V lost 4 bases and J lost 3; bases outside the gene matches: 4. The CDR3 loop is CASSPRDREETQYF. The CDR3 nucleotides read TGTGCCAGCAGCCCCAGGGACAGGGAAGAGACCCAGTACTTC.

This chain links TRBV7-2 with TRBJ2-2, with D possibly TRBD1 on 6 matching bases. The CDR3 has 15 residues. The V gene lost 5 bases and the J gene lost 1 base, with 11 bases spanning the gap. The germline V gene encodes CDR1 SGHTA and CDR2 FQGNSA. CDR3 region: CASSPGTWNTGELFF. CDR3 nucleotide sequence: TGTGCCAGCAGCCCCGGGACATGGAACACCGGGGAGCTGTTTTTT.

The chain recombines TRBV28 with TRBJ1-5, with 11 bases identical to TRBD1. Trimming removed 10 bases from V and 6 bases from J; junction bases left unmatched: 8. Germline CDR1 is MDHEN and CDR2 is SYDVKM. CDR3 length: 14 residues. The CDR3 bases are TGTGCCACCCTATACGGGACAGGGGGTCAGCCCCAGCATTTT. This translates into CATLYGTGGQPQHF.